Below are 7 T cell receptor beta chains sequenced from a single sample in a study of T cell responses to AZD1222 COVID-19 vaccine. Some clones are missing from TCRdb's copy, which holds only in-frame ones; the method was immunoSEQ multiplex PCR. The sample carries 60,000 to 75,000 clones, around 80% recorded once. The material sequenced was peripheral blood, taken on day 0 of AZD1222 vaccination. Receptors originate from an adult in good health.

The rearrangement joins TRBV18 to TRBJ1-2; D perhaps matches TRBD1 (6 bases). The length of the CDR3 is 15 residues. The germline gives CDR1 KGHSH, CDR2 LQKENI. Between the trimmed V and J ends, which lost 2 bases and 4 bases, there was a span of 14 bases. The CDR3, as DNA: TGTGCCAGCTCACCATCAGAGGACAGCTTCTATGGCTACACCTTC. It specifies CASSPSEDSFYGYTF.

The rearrangement uses TRBV7-2 and TRBJ1-2; D gene unclear. V lost 0 bases, J lost 5 bases, and 10 bases lay in between. CDR3 length equals 14 residues. Germline CDR1 reads SGHTA; CDR2 reads FQGNSA. Here the CDR3 reads CASSLAPEGYGYTF. The CDR3 nucleotides read TGTGCCAGCAGCTTAGCCCCGGAGGGTTATGGCTACACCTTC.

In this sample, this clone turned up once. Other DNA sequences in this specimen translate into the identical CDR3. This chain connects TRBV7-2 to TRBJ2-3, with 12 nucleotides matching TRBD2. The CDR3 runs to 17 residues. V lost 4 bases to trimming and J lost 0 bases; unmatched junction nucleotides: 5. Germline values: CDR1 SGHTA, CDR2 FQGNSA. The CDR3 sequence: CASSSGLAGSSTDTQYF. The CDR3 bases are TGTGCCAGCAGCTCCGGACTAGCGGGGTCTAGCACAGATACGCAGTATTTT.

The gene calls are TRBV4-1 and TRBJ1-4, with TRBD1 identical over 8 bases. Unmatched junction bases numbered 13, after V lost 0 bases and J lost 7 bases. The CDR3 covers 18 residues. Germline V CDR1 and CDR2: MGHRA, YSYEKL. Written as DNA, the CDR3 is TGCGCCAGCAGCCAAGATCAACGCCAGGGGGCTTTGGTTGAAAAACTGTTTTTT. Its translation: CASSQDQRQGALVEKLFF.

This clone has only one observation. This rearrangement joins TRBV6-4 to TRBJ1-5; D is undetermined. Germline values: CDR1 MRHNA, CDR2 SNTAGT. Deletions cut 5 bases from V and 6 bases from J, with 11 bases between. This CDR3 has 13 amino acids. CDR3 sequence reads: CASSIQKGQPQHF. The CDR3 DNA sequence: TGTGCCAGCAGTATACAAAAGGGTCAGCCCCAGCATTTT.

This chain uses TRBV6-4 with TRBJ1-1; possible D gene TRBD1, 5 bases. The ends were cut back, 3 bases at V and 5 bases at J, with 10 bases in the middle. The germline gives CDR1 MRHNA, CDR2 SNTAGT. This CDR3 is built from 13 residues. The CDR3 nucleotides are TGTGCCAGCAGTGAGTATGGGGGGACTGAAGCTTTCTTT. Translating it yields CASSEYGGTEAFF.

The chain is built from TRBV6-2 or TRBV6-3 and TRBJ1-1, with D unresolved. Germline CDR1 reads MNHEY; CDR2 reads SVGEGT. The ends were cut back, 2 bases at V and 1 base at J, with 5 bases in the middle. This CDR3 spans 13 amino acids. The chain's CDR3 is CASSYMANTEAFF. DNA of the CDR3: TGTGCCAGCAGTTACATGGCGAACACTGAAGCTTTCTTT.